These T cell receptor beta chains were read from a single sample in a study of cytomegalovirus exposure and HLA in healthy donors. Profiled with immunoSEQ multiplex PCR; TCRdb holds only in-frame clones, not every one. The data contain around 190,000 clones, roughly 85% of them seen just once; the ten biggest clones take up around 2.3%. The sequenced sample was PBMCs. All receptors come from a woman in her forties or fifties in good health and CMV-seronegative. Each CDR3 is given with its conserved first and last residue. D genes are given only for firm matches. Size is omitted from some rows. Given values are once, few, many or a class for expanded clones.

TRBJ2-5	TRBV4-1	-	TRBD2	TGCGCCAGCAGCCAGGGCAGGGGTGGAGCGGGAGTCTTAGGGGAGACCCAGTACTTC	CASSQGRGGAGVLGETQYF
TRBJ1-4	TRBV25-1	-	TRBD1	TGTGCCAGCAGATACGGGACAGGGGATAATGAAAAACTGTTTTTT	CASRYGTGDNEKLFF
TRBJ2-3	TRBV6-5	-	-	TGTGCCAGCAGTTACTCAGCGGGCATGAGCACAGATACGCAGTATTTT	CASSYSAGMSTDTQYF
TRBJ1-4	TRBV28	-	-	TGTGCCAGCAGTTCCACAGAAAAACTGTTTTTT	CASSSTEKLFF
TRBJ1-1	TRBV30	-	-	TGTGCCTGGGGCCACCTGAACACTGAAGCTTTCTTT	CAWGHLNTEAFF
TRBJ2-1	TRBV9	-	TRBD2	TGTGCCAGCAGCGTAAGGGGAGGGGCCGTCAGCTCCTACAATGAGCAGTTCTTC	CASSVRGGAVSSYNEQFF
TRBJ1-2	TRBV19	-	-	TGTGCCAGTAGTTCACGTCCGGGGGACCCTGAGTATGGCTACACCTTC	CASSSRPGDPEYGYTF
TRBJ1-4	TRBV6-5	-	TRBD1	TGTGCCAGCAGCCCCGACAGGGGGCGCAGAGAAAAACTGTTTTTT	CASSPDRGRREKLFF
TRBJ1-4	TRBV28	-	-	TGTGCCAGCAGCCCCCCTACTAAGGCTAATGAAAAACTGTTTTTT	CASSPPTKANEKLFF
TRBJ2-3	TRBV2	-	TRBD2	TGTGCCAGCTTCCTAGCGGGAGGCACAGATACGCAGTATTTT	CASFLAGGTDTQYF
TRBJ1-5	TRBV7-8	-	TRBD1	TGTGCCAGCAGCCACGGGACAGGGATTAGCAATCAGCCCCAGCATTTT	CASSHGTGISNQPQHF
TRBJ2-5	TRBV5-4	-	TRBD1	TGTGCCAGCAGCTTGTCCGGACAGGGTTTGGGGGAGACCCAGTACTTC	CASSLSGQGLGETQYF
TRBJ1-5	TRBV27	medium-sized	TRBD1	TGTGCCAGCGGCCTGACAGGGCACAATCAGCCCCAGCATTTT	CASGLTGHNQPQHF
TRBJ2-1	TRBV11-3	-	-	TGTGCCAGCAGCTTAGGGGGCCCAAGGAATGAGCAGTTCTTC	CASSLGGPRNEQFF
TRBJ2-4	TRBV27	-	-	TGTGCCAGCAGTTCCCGGGGGGCGGCCAAAAACATTCAGTACTTC	CASSSRGAAKNIQYF
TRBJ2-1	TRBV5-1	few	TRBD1	TGCGCCAGCAGACCTACAGGGGCGGGCGAGCAGTTCTTC	CASRPTGAGEQFF
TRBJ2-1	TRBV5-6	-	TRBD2	TGTGCCAGCAGCCCGAGGGTAGGACTAGCGGCTAATGAGCAGTTCTTC	CASSPRVGLAANEQFF
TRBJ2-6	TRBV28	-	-	TGTGCCAGCAGTAGAGGGTCCTCTGGGGCCAACGTCCTGACTTTC	CASSRGSSGANVLTF
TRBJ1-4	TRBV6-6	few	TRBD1	TGTGCCAGCACGATAGGACAGGGAAGGTATCAAAAACTGTTTTTT	CASTIGQGRYQKLFF
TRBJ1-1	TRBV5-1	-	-	TGCGCCAGCAGCTTCAACCCTAGGGGATCGAACACTGAAGCTTTCTTT	CASSFNPRGSNTEAFF
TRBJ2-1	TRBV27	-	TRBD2	TGTGCCAGCAGTTCCGGGACTAGCGTTTCCTACAATGAGCAGTTCTTC	CASSSGTSVSYNEQFF
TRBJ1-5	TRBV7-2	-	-	TGTGCCAGCAGCCAAGGGGGGGGTAGCAATCAGCCCCAGCATTTT	CASSQGGGSNQPQHF
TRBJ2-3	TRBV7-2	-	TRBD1	TGTGCCAGCACCGTCAGCTGGACAGGGGGCGCGGAACCGGCAGATACGCAGTATTTT	CASTVSWTGGAEPADTQYF
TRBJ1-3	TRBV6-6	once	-	TGTGCCAGCAGTTACTCTGGACAGCTCTCTGGAAACACCATATATTTT	CASSYSGQLSGNTIYF
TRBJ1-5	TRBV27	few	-	TGTGCCAACGACCGGACAGGCAATCAGCCCCAGCATTTT	CANDRTGNQPQHF
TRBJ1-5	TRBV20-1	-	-	TGCAGTGCTAGGCGGGACCAGCCCCAGCATTTT	CSARRDQPQHF
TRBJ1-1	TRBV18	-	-	TGTGCCAGCTCACCACCGTACAGTAGAAACACTGAAGCTTTCTTT	CASSPPYSRNTEAFF
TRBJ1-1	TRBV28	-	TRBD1	TGTGCCAGCGGACAGGTCATAGATGAAGCTTTCTTT	CASGQVIDEAFF
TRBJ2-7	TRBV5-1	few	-	TGCGCCAGCAGCTCCGGGATCCACGAGCAGTACTTC	CASSSGIHEQYF
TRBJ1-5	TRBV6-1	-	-	TGTGCCAGCAGTGACCAGGGGCTGAGCAATCAGCCCCAGCATTTT	CASSDQGLSNQPQHF
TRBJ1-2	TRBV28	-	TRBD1	TGTGCCAGCAGTCCGGACAGGGGCTATGGCTACACCTTC	CASSPDRGYGYTF
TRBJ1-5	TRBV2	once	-	TGTGCCAGCAGTCACAGGGTTCTCGGTTATAGCAATCAGCCCCAGCATTTT	CASSHRVLGYSNQPQHF
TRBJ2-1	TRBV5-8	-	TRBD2	TGTGCCTGCAGCTTGGGTAGCGGGAGTAGGGTAGATGAGCAGTTCTTC	CACSLGSGSRVDEQFF
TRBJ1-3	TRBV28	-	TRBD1	TGTGCCAGCACCCTACAGGGGACGGGAAACACCATATATTTT	CASTLQGTGNTIYF
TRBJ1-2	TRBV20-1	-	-	TGCAGTGCTAGGAGGGTGAGGGGCTACACCTTC	CSARRVRGYTF
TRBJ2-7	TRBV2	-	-	TGTGCCAGCAGTGCCGGGACTTACTACGAGCAGTACTTC	CASSAGTYYEQYF
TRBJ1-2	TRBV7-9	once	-	TGTGCCAGCAGGGAAAGAGGATATGGCTACACCTTC	CASRERGYGYTF
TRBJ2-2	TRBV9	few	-	TGTGCCAGCAGCGCGGGATTGAACACCGGGGAGCTGTTTTTT	CASSAGLNTGELFF
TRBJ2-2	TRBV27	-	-	TGTGCCAGCAGAGAGTCCAGGGCGGACACCGGGGAGCTGTTTTTT	CASRESRADTGELFF
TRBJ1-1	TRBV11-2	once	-	TGTGCCAGCAGCTTAGATGGGCAGCTGAACACTGAAGCTTTCTTT	CASSLDGQLNTEAFF
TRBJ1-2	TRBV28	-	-	TGTGCCAGTCTCAGGGTCAACTATGGCTACACCTTC	CASLRVNYGYTF
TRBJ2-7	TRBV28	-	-	TGTGCCACCACCAGTGTTCTCTACGAGCAGTACTTC	CATTSVLYEQYF